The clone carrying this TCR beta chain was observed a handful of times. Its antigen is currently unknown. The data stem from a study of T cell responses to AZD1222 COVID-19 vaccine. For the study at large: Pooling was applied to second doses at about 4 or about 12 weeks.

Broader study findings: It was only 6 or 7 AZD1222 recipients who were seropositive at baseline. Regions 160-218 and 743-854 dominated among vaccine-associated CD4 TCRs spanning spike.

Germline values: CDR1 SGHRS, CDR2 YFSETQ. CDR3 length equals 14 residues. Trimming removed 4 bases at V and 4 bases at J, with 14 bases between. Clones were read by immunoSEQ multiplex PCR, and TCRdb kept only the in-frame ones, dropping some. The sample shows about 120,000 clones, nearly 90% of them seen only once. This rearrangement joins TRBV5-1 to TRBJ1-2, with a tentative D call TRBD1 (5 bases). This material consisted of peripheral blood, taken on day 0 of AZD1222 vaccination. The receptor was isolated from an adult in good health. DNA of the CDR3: TGCGCCAGCAGCGGCGACAGCGTAAGCTATGGCTACACCTTC. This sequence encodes CASSGDSVSYGYTF.